The next 26 T cell receptor beta chains were all read from a single sample in a study of patients and donors after allogeneic stem cell transplantation. From the RT-PCR reads, TCRdb called clonotypes with MiXCR, one entry per CDR3 protein. The sample lists over 350,000 distinct CDR3 sequences; 15% to 20% were seen once. Sequencing used blood, either unsorted or a sorted T cell fraction (not recorded which). The source is a human donor who was either an allogeneic HSCT recipient or a stem cell or donor lymphocyte infusion donor (not recorded which). It is not recorded whose cells these are; they may come from a transplant donor.

The V gene is TRBV5-5, the J gene TRBJ2-1, with 12 bases fitting TRBD2. CDR1 is SGHKS and CDR2 is YYEKEE in the germline V gene (reference sequence). The CDR3 loop spans 18 amino acids. Trimming at V came to 5 bases and at J to 2 bases, leaving 11 bases not matched to a gene. The DNA of the CDR3 is TGTGCCAGCAGATATGACGGAGGGACTAGCGGGCCCTACAATGAGCAGTTCTTC. Encoded protein: CASRYDGGTSGPYNEQFF.

The chain recombines TRBV7-9 with TRBJ1-6, with D unclear. Trimming stripped 5 bases from V and 7 bases from J, with 12 bases between. Germline loops: CDR1 SEHNR, CDR2 FQNEAQ (reference sequence). CDR3 length: 14 amino acids. This chain's CDR3 is CASSRPPENSPLHF. CDR3 DNA: TGTGCCAGCAGCCGACCCCCAGAGAATTCACCCCTCCACTTT.

In nucleotides, the CDR3 is TGTGCCAGCAGTGCCCCCGGGACAGCCCAAGAGACCCAGTACTTC. Its protein product is CASSAPGTAQETQYF. The V call is TRBV6-1, the J call TRBJ2-5; 7 nucleotides line up with TRBD1. The germline gives CDR1 MNHNS, CDR2 SASEGT. V shed 4 bases, J shed 1 base, and the junction held 6 bases outside the gene matches. The CDR3 consists of 15 residues.

Only a few counts were recorded for this clonotype. The rearrangement joins TRBV6-1 to TRBJ2-7; D is undetermined. V lost 2 bases and J lost 7, with 12 bases in between. Germline V gene lookup returns CDR1 MNHNS and CDR2 SASEGT. The CDR3 runs to 13 residues. For the CDR3, the DNA is TGTGCCAGCAGTGAATCCCTCTCTTTGGAGCAGTACTTC. Encoded protein: CASSESLSLEQYF.

J is TRBJ1-1 and V is TRBV15; a weak D match, TRBD1 (5 bases). Trimming removed 5 bases at V and 1 base at J, with 14 bases between. The CDR3 is 15 residues long. From germline, CDR1 is LNHNV and CDR2 YYDKDF (reference sequence). The CDR3 here is CATSQSGQKNTEAFF. CDR3 coding DNA: TGTGCCACCAGCCAATCTGGACAAAAGAACACTGAAGCTTTCTTT.

There are a few counts of this clonotype. The V gene is TRBV7-2, the J gene TRBJ2-3, with a weak D call TRBD2 (7 bases). CDR3 length: 16 residues. CDR1 and CDR2 from the germline V gene are SGHTA and FQGNSA. V lost 5 bases and J 2 bases, leaving 17 bases between the germline ends. The CDR3 bases are TGTGCCAGCAGCCCCCAACTTGGGGGGGCCACAGATACGCAGTATTTT. Protein product: CASSPQLGGATDTQYF.

The gene calls are TRBV5-1 and TRBJ2-7; 9 bases are shared with TRBD1. The trim removed 0 bases at V and 0 bases at J, leaving 4 bases unmatched. Germline V gene lookup returns CDR1 SGHRS and CDR2 YFSETQ. CDR3 size: 16 residues. This chain's CDR3 is CASSLDWDRVSYEQYF. Written as DNA, the CDR3 is TGCGCCAGCAGCTTGGATTGGGACAGGGTCTCCTACGAGCAGTACTTC.

The rearrangement uses TRBV18 and TRBJ2-5, with 10 bases matching TRBD1. The length of the CDR3 is 14 residues. With 1 base clipped from V and 5 bases from J, the junction kept 1 base outside the gene matches. Germline CDR1 KGHSH, CDR2 LQKENI. Here the CDR3 reads CASSPLGQGETQYF. Written as DNA, the CDR3 is TGTGCCAGCTCACCACTGGGACAGGGGGAGACCCAGTACTTC.

This clonotype occurred many times. The V gene is TRBV10-3, the J gene TRBJ2-7, with 9 positions matching TRBD2. V gave up 8 bases and J gave up 0 bases; unmatched junction bases: 2. Germline-derived CDR1 and CDR2 are ENHRY and SYGVKD. The CDR3 runs 13 residues. The CDR3 is CAIRTSDSYEQYF. CDR3 coding DNA: TGTGCCATCCGGACTAGCGACTCCTACGAGCAGTACTTC.

This clonotype has just a few counts. This is likely an artifact of a read error, given a far larger clone one base away. The J gene is TRBJ2-5, the V gene TRBV11-2; D gene unclear. The CDR3 spans 12 residues. Trimming took 0 bases from V and 3 from J, leaving 2 bases between them. CDR1 SGHAT and CDR2 FQNNGV come from the germline V gene. The CDR3 spells CASSLDEETQYF. CDR3 nucleotide sequence: TGTGCCAGCAGCTTAGACGAAGAGACCCAGTACTTC.

This clonotype was found a few times. V gene TRBV7-3 combines with J gene TRBJ2-1; 8 bases fit TRBD2. CDR1 and CDR2 (germline): SGHTA, FQGTGA. This CDR3 is built from 15 residues. V dropped 3 bases and J dropped 3; count of bases not matched to a gene: 4. As DNA, the CDR3 is TGTGCCAGCAGCTTCAGAACTAGCGGCTACAATGAGCAGTTCTTC. Protein sequence: CASSFRTSGYNEQFF.

This clonotype was seen a handful of times. This chain joins TRBV2 and TRBJ2-7; D possibly uses TRBD1 or TRBD2 (5 bases each). V was pared by 5 bases and J by 13 bases, with 15 bases between. Germline V gene data show CDR1 as SNHLY and CDR2 as FYNNEI. This CDR3 is 11 amino acids long. In DNA form, the CDR3 reads TGTGCCAGCAGTCAGGCCGGGACGTATTACTTC. This sequence encodes CASSQAGTYYF.

This clonotype appeared a few times. The V and J genes are TRBV15 and TRBJ2-3, with 7 nucleotides matching TRBD2. The CDR3 spans 15 residues. The germline V gene encodes CDR1 LNHNV and CDR2 YYDKDF (reference sequence). V shed 3 bases and J 1 base; nucleotides not matched to a gene: 4. The CDR3 region has the DNA TGTGCCACCAGCAGGGGAGGGCCTCGCACAGATACGCAGTATTTT. The encoded protein is CATSRGGPRTDTQYF.

This rearrangement joins TRBV7-2 to TRBJ2-5; D possibly corresponds to TRBD1 (6 bases). Trimming cost V 5 bases and J 7 bases, with 14 bases left between them. This CDR3 spans 13 amino acids. Germline-derived CDR1 and CDR2 are SGHTA and FQGNSA. The CDR3 here is CASSPDVRGTQYF. For the CDR3, the DNA is TGTGCCAGCAGCCCCGACGTCAGGGGGACCCAGTACTTC.

In its sample, this clonotype was seen a few times. The rearrangement links TRBV6-5 to TRBJ1-5; unclear D gene. The CDR3 contains 16 residues. Germline V gene sequence: CDR1 MNHEY, CDR2 SVGAGI. V lost 0 bases, J lost 7 bases, and 16 bases lay in between. CDR3 coding DNA: TGTGCCAGCAGTTACTCTGCGGGGTGGATAGGGCAGCCCCAGCATTTT. Translation: CASSYSAGWIGQPQHF.

The rearrangement uses TRBV7-9 and TRBJ2-1, with D uncertain. The ends were cut back, 5 bases at V and 0 bases at J, with 11 bases in the middle. Germline lookup yields CDR1 SEHNR and CDR2 FQNEAQ (reference sequence). The CDR3 runs to 15 residues. The CDR3: CASSPQGVSYNEQFF. DNA for the CDR3: TGTGCCAGCAGCCCTCAAGGTGTCTCCTACAATGAGCAGTTCTTC.

As for this clonotype: The limits of the CDR3 on the DNA are not certain, so only TCRdb's listed CDR3 is given. This chain uses TRBV4-3 with TRBJ2-2; the D segment call TRBD2 is taken from the table without a DNA check. Ends included, the CDR3 has 16 residues. CDR1 and CDR2 from the germline V gene are LGHNA and YSLEER. This chain's CDR3 is CASSQGRQGTPGSCFF.

The table lists this clonotype with a few counts. The rearrangement uses TRBV21-1 and TRBJ2-7; the table names TRBD1, a call not compared with the DNA. TRBV21-1 is labeled a pseudogene. This CDR3 spans 20 amino acids. The DNA for the CDR3 is TGTGCCAGCAGCAAAGGAGAATCGGGACAGGGCTCCTTAAGATCCTACGAGCAGTACTTC. Translating gives CASSKGESGQGSLRSYEQYF.

The CDR3 DNA follows: TGTGCCAGCTCGACCACCGAGGGGGATGAGACCCAGTACTTC. It is translated as CASSTTEGDETQYF. The gene calls are TRBV18 and TRBJ2-5; a possible D gene is TRBD1 (6 bases). The CDR3 has 14 amino acids. Germline V lookup: CDR1 KGHSH, CDR2 LQKENI. The ends were cut back, 6 bases at V and 5 bases at J, with 16 bases in the middle.

This chain links TRBV10-3 with TRBJ1-1; 9 nucleotides match TRBD1. The V and J ends lost 6 bases and 4 bases, in that order; junction bases with no gene match: 3. The CDR3 totals 13 residues. Germline lookup yields CDR1 ENHRY and CDR2 SYGVKD. CDR3 bases: TGTGCCATCAGCAGACAGGGGGGCACTGAAGCTTTCTTT. The encoded protein is CAISRQGGTEAFF.

This clonotype was seen once. The chain links TRBV3-1 to TRBJ2-4, with 7 bases that match TRBD2. The V gene's germline CDR1 is LGHDT and CDR2 YNNKEL (reference sequence). The CDR3 covers 17 residues. The V segment lost 2 bases and the J segment 7 bases; nucleotides outside the gene matches: 14. The CDR3 loop reads CASSQRLRRTGGNIQYF. CDR3 sequence (DNA): TGTGCCAGCAGCCAAAGACTGAGAAGGACCGGGGGGAACATTCAGTACTTC.

The rearrangement uses TRBV4-1 and TRBJ2-3; weak D call: TRBD1 (6 bases). Trimming cost V 1 base and J 6 bases, with 14 bases left between them. Germline V CDR1 and CDR2: MGHRA, YSYEKL. The CDR3 totals 15 residues. In nucleotides, the CDR3 is TGCGCCAGCAGCCAAGCTGTTTCAGGGGCGGATACGCAGTATTTT. Its translation: CASSQAVSGADTQYF.

This clonotype has only a few counts. The chain carries TRBV5-6 and TRBJ2-5, with D possibly being TRBD1 (5 bases). V was cut by 2 bases and J by 0 bases, with 11 bases left in between. The germline V gene encodes CDR1 SGHDT and CDR2 YYEEEE. This CDR3 is 15 amino acids long. The CDR3 protein is CASSFSTEYQETQYF. CDR3 coding DNA: TGTGCCAGCAGCTTTTCGACAGAGTACCAAGAGACCCAGTACTTC. The whole variable domain, remainder taken from reference TRBV5-6 and TRBJ2-5, is DAGVTQSPTHLIKTRGQQVTLRCSPKSGHDTVSWYQQALGQGPQFIFQYYEEEERQRGNFPDRFSGHQFPNYSSELNVNALLLGDSALYLCASSFSTEYQETQYFGPGTRLLVL.

This clonotype is medium-sized. V usage is TRBV6-5 and J usage is TRBJ2-7; no reliable D call. The CDR3 runs 14 residues. V was trimmed by 2 bases and J by 5 bases, leaving 13 bases between them. Per germline, CDR1 MNHEY and CDR2 SVGAGI. This CDR3 is CASSYRSLSHEQYF. CDR3 nucleotide sequence: TGTGCCAGCAGTTACCGTAGTCTCAGCCACGAGCAGTACTTC.

J is TRBJ2-7 and V is TRBV27, with D perhaps assigned TRBD1 or TRBD2 (5 bases each). Between the trimmed V and J ends, which lost 2 bases and 3 bases, there was a span of 11 bases. CDR3 length: 14 residues. Germline CDR1 is MNHEY and CDR2 is SMNVEV (reference sequence). The CDR3 nucleotides are TGTGCCAGCAGTTTAGACCGGGACCTCTACGAGCAGTACTTC. Translated: CASSLDRDLYEQYF.

V is TRBV4-2 and J is TRBJ2-7; D unclear. V was cut by 0 bases and J by 10 bases, with 13 bases left in between. This CDR3 has 13 residues. Germline V CDR1 and CDR2: LGHNA, YNFKEQ. CDR3 in amino acids: CASSQDQGSDQYF. As DNA, the CDR3 is TGTGCCAGCAGCCAAGATCAAGGATCGGACCAGTACTTC.